The 17 T cell receptor beta chains in this list originate from one sample, sequenced in a study of Graves' ophthalmopathy and Graves' hyperthyroidism. RNA transcripts served as template for amplifying TCR beta CDR3 sequences. HTBI primers served in a first-round RT-PCR, which a second-round multiplex PCR followed. Each CDR3 protein gets one entry after TCRdb re-called the multiplex PCR reads with MiXCR. The sample contains 400,000 or so distinct CDR3 sequences, 15% to 20% of which appear only once. Sequenced: peripheral blood. All receptors derive from an adult woman with stable Graves' hyperthyroidism.

This clonotype was observed at least ten times. The rearrangement uses TRBV6-6 and TRBJ1-2, with no clear D. There are 13 residues in the CDR3. CDR1 is MNHNY and CDR2 is SVGAGI in the germline V gene (reference sequence). Between the trimmed V and J ends, which lost 6 bases and 8 bases, there was a span of 16 bases. CDR3 residues: CASSSGSLRGYTF. CDR3 coding DNA: TGTGCCAGCAGCTCCGGGTCTCTAAGGGGCTACACCTTC.

This clonotype has ten or more counts. V gene TRBV10-3 combines with J gene TRBJ1-2; no firm D call. Germline V lookup: CDR1 ENHRY, CDR2 SYGVKD. This CDR3 spans 13 amino acids. With 5 bases removed from V and 1 base from J, the gap between germline ends came to 8 bases. CDR3 sequence reads: CAISLGDNYGYTF. The CDR3 coding sequence is TGTGCCATCAGTTTGGGAGATAACTATGGCTACACCTTC.

This clonotype showed up many times. The chain employs TRBV6-1 and TRBJ2-7, with 7 bases identical to TRBD1. The length of the CDR3 is 14 residues. The V and J ends lost 4 bases and 3 bases, in that order; junction bases with no gene match: 6. Germline CDR1 MNHNS, CDR2 SASEGT. This CDR3 reads CASSAGDRVYEQYF. As DNA, the CDR3 is TGTGCCAGCAGTGCTGGTGACAGGGTCTACGAGCAGTACTTC.

This clonotype was detected ten times or more. The CDR3 loop is CASSQRTGLNTEAFF. The DNA for the CDR3 is TGTGCCAGCAGTCAGAGGACAGGCTTGAACACTGAAGCTTTCTTT. The V call is TRBV6-1, the J call TRBJ1-1; 7 bases fit TRBD1. This CDR3 is 15 amino acids long. The V and J ends lost 5 bases and 0 bases, in that order; junction bases with no gene match: 6. CDR1 is MNHNS and CDR2 is SASEGT in the germline V gene.

This clonotype was counted at least ten times. The CDR3 end shows no conserved phenylalanine or tryptophan, and so a read error is likely. V gene TRBV19 combines with J gene TRBJ1-1; 7 nucleotides line up with TRBD1. Germline trimming cut 5 bases from V and 3 bases from J; bases unmatched to any gene: 6. In germline, CDR1 is LNHDA, CDR2 SQIVND (reference sequence). This CDR3 has 14 amino acids. The CDR3 protein is CASSGHRGDTEAFL. In DNA form, the CDR3 reads TGTGCCAGTAGTGGCCACAGGGGAGACACTGAAGCTTTCCTT.

At least ten counts were recorded for this clonotype. The chain combines TRBV3-1 with TRBJ2-7, with TRBD2 identical over 11 bases. The CDR3 is 18 amino acids. J gave up 2 bases and V 6 bases, and 15 bases lay outside the gene matches. CDR1 and CDR2 from the germline V gene are LGHDT and YNNKEL (reference sequence). CDR3 residues: CASSPTSGSWFDAYEQYF. The CDR3 DNA follows: TGTGCCAGCAGTCCCACTAGCGGGAGTTGGTTTGACGCCTACGAGCAGTACTTC.

Ten or more counts support this clonotype. The genes are TRBV20-1 and TRBJ2-5, with TRBD2 identical over 15 bases. The ends lost 4 bases at V and 3 bases at J; junction bases unmatched: 9. This CDR3 contains 17 residues. CDR1 and CDR2 (germline): DFQATT, SNEGSKA (reference sequence). CDR3 sequence: CSATPWTSGRDKETQYF. The CDR3 DNA follows: TGCAGTGCTACCCCCTGGACTAGCGGGAGGGATAAAGAGACCCAGTACTTC.

In this sample, this clonotype turned up a few times. The chain couples TRBV5-5 to TRBJ1-3, with a possible D match to TRBD1 (5 bases). Trimming left V 4 bases short and J 9 bases short, with 14 bases between. Germline values: CDR1 SGHKS, CDR2 YYEKEE (reference sequence). The CDR3 contains 13 residues. The CDR3 region has the DNA TGTGCCAGCAGCAGGGACCGCCGGGGCACCATATATTTT. Translating it yields CASSRDRRGTIYF.

This clonotype came up many times. The chain recombines TRBV3-1 with TRBJ2-5; no definite D call. Germline V CDR1 and CDR2: LGHDT, YNNKEL (reference sequence). With 1 base removed from V and 1 base from J, the gap between germline ends came to 7 bases. CDR3 length: 14 amino acids. The CDR3 bases are TGTGCCAGCAGCCAAGCCTACCTCCAAGAGACCCAGTACTTC. Its translation: CASSQAYLQETQYF.

The sample holds one count of this clonotype. The chain employs TRBV6-5 and TRBJ2-7; 9 nucleotides match TRBD1. The CDR3 runs to 16 residues. Per the germline V gene, CDR1 is MNHEY and CDR2 is SVGAGI. Trimming cost V 2 bases and J 0 bases; bases outside gene matches: 5. The CDR3 here is CASSYARTGDSYEQYF. DNA for the CDR3: TGTGCCAGCAGTTACGCGAGGACAGGGGACTCCTACGAGCAGTACTTC.

The chain combines TRBV6-2 or TRBV6-3 with TRBJ2-5; 11 positions agree with TRBD2. The germline gives CDR1 MNHEY, CDR2 SVGEGT. This CDR3 is 15 amino acids long. J lost 6 bases, V lost 6 bases, and 9 bases had no gene match. The CDR3 reads CASRPPSGRRKTQYF. The CDR3 coding sequence is TGTGCCAGCAGACCTCCTAGCGGGAGGAGGAAGACCCAGTACTTC.

This clonotype was recorded at least ten times. The CDR3 reads CASSTPNGKPRTEAFF. The DNA of the CDR3 is TGTGCCAGTAGTACGCCCAATGGGAAGCCAAGGACTGAAGCTTTCTTT. The chain has TRBV19 and TRBJ1-1; D call uncertain. V lost 4 bases and J lost 5, with 20 bases in between. CDR1 LNHDA and CDR2 SQIVND come from the germline V gene (reference sequence). CDR3 length equals 16 residues.

This clonotype appeared many times. The rearrangement uses TRBV28 and TRBJ2-7, with 10 bases matching TRBD1. CDR1 and CDR2 from the germline V gene are MDHEN and SYDVKM. J was trimmed by 3 bases and V by 3 bases; bases with no gene match: 5. This CDR3 comprises 15 residues. In nucleotides, the CDR3 is TGTGCCAGCAGTTTTGAGGGGACAGGGGACTACGAGCAGTACTTC. Its translation: CASSFEGTGDYEQYF.

The V and J genes are TRBV12-3 or TRBV12-4 and TRBJ2-5; the D is unclear. Trimming left V 4 bases short and J 5 bases short, with 11 bases between. The CDR3 is 13 amino acids. In DNA, the CDR3 is TGTGCCAGCAGTTCCTCCTTCTCTGAGACCCAGTACTTC. Translating it yields CASSSSFSETQYF.

CDR3 DNA sequence: TGTGCCAGCAGCTCGTATGGCTACGAGCAGTACTTC. Translating it yields CASSSYGYEQYF. V and J are TRBV7-2 and TRBJ2-7; D is uncertain. Germline V gene sequence: CDR1 SGHTA, CDR2 FQGNSA. V lost 4 bases and J 3 bases, leaving 7 bases between the germline ends. This CDR3 comprises 12 residues.

V gene TRBV28 combines with J gene TRBJ2-7; 11 positions match TRBD2. There are 18 residues in the CDR3. V dropped 3 bases and J dropped 1; count of bases not matched to a gene: 11. Germline-derived CDR1 and CDR2 are MDHEN and SYDVKM. The CDR3 here is CASSFSRGLAVPSYEQYF. In DNA form, the CDR3 reads TGTGCCAGCAGTTTTTCCAGGGGACTAGCGGTTCCATCCTACGAGCAGTACTTC. Based on the CDR3 plus reference TRBV28 and TRBJ2-7, the full variable domain is DVKVTQSSRYLVKRTGEKVFLECVQDMDHENMFWYRQDPGLGLRLIYFSYDVKMKEKGDIPEGYSVSREKKERFSLILESASTNQTSMYLCASSFSRGLAVPSYEQYFGPGTRLTVT.

This clonotype occurred many times. This chain joins TRBV5-5 and TRBJ2-5, with D hard to call. Germline lookup yields CDR1 SGHKS and CDR2 YYEKEE (reference sequence). V lost 0 bases, J lost 1 base, and 13 bases lay in between. The CDR3 is made up of 16 amino acids. Written as DNA, the CDR3 is TGTGCCAGCAGCTTGGCGCGACCCCGAGGCCAAGAGACCCAGTACTTC. It yields the protein CASSLARPRGQETQYF.